These 24 T cell receptor beta chains share one sample of origin, sequenced in a study of cytomegalovirus exposure and HLA in healthy donors. Sequenced by immunoSEQ multiplex PCR; TCRdb stores in-frame clones only, minus some. In the table there are about 150,000 clones, about 94% of which are singletons. The specimen sequenced was PBMCs. The receptors derive from a young man in good health and CMV-seropositive.

A few counts support this clone. CDR3 bases: TGTGCCACGGGGGGGGCAACAGGAGAAGCTTTCTTT. Protein sequence: CATGGATGEAFF. V is TRBV2 and J is TRBJ1-1; possibly TRBD1 for D (6 bases). Trimming took 10 bases from V and 8 from J, leaving 17 bases between them. This CDR3 is 12 amino acids long. The germline CDR1 and CDR2 sequences are SNHLY and FYNNEI.

The chain employs TRBV10-3 and TRBJ1-5, with D perhaps matching TRBD1 (6 bases). The CDR3 spans 13 residues. V was trimmed by 8 bases and J by 7 bases, leaving 15 bases between them. CDR1 is ENHRY and CDR2 is SYGVKD in the germline V gene. CDR3 bases: TGTGCCATCGGGCAGGGGCCGGGGCAGCCCCAGCATTTT. Translating gives CAIGQGPGQPQHF.

The genes are TRBV4-1 and TRBJ2-7, with 10 bases aligning to TRBD2. Per the germline V gene, CDR1 is MGHRA and CDR2 is YSYEKL. This CDR3 comprises 17 residues. The junction had 12 bases not matched to a gene; V was cut back by 3 bases and J by 4 bases. For the CDR3, the DNA is TGCGCCAGCAGCCATGCGAGCGGGAGGGCCGACAGGTACGAGCAGTACTTC. Residues: CASSHASGRADRYEQYF.

V is TRBV6-6 and J is TRBJ1-2; 8 nucleotides agree with TRBD1. The CDR3 is 13 residues long. The germline CDR1 and CDR2 sequences are MNHNY and SVGAGI (reference sequence). V lost 5 bases and J lost 1; bases outside the gene matches: 0. CDR3 sequence: CASSGQGNYGYTF. The CDR3 region has the DNA TGTGCCAGCAGTGGACAGGGTAACTATGGCTACACCTTC.

The genes are TRBV11-1 and TRBJ2-5, with a possible D match to TRBD2 (6 bases). Germline V CDR1 and CDR2: SGHAT, FQDESV (reference sequence). The CDR3 consists of 13 residues. V lost 5 bases and J 5 bases, leaving 12 bases between the germline ends. The CDR3 bases are TGTGCCAGCAGCATAGGGAGGACGGAGACCCAGTACTTC. Protein: CASSIGRTETQYF.

The chain carries TRBV5-3 and TRBJ1-2; TRBD1 matches at 7 bases. TRBV5-3 carries the ORF label, with uncertain function. The junction had 13 bases not matched to a gene; V was cut back by 5 bases and J by 3 bases. The CDR3 totals 16 residues. CDR3 region: CARRLGGAVCYYGYTF. CDR3 coding DNA: TGTGCCAGAAGGTTAGGGGGCGCGGTTTGTTACTATGGCTACACCTTC.

The chain uses TRBV2 and TRBJ2-2, with D perhaps matching TRBD1 (6 bases). Looked up from germline, CDR1 is SNHLY and CDR2 is FYNNEI. The V and J ends lost 6 bases and 2 bases respectively, with 13 bases between them. The CDR3 loop spans 15 amino acids. In DNA, the CDR3 is TGTGCCAGCAGGATCCGGGACACTAACACCGGGGAGCTGTTTTTT. Residues: CASRIRDTNTGELFF.

The chain uses TRBV9 and TRBJ2-3, with 8 bases aligning to TRBD2. V shed 6 bases and J 4 bases; nucleotides not matched to a gene: 10. Germline loops: CDR1 SGDLS, CDR2 YYNGEE. This CDR3 region has 15 residues. The CDR3 region has the DNA TGTGCCAGCAACGAACTAGCGGCTGGGCCAGATACGCAGTATTTT. Its protein product is CASNELAAGPDTQYF.

This clone came up once. The chain recombines TRBV30 with TRBJ1-5; no reliable D call. Germline CDR1 reads GTSNPN; CDR2 reads SVGIG (reference sequence). The CDR3 sequence is 13 residues long. With 2 bases removed from V and 6 bases from J, the gap between germline ends came to 11 bases. The CDR3: CAWSSINGQPQHF. As DNA, the CDR3 is TGTGCCTGGAGTAGCATTAATGGTCAGCCCCAGCATTTT.

This CDR3 reads CASRGWDSLNEKLFF. CDR3 sequence (DNA): TGTGCCAGTCGGGGGTGGGACAGCCTAAATGAAAAACTGTTTTTT. The chain recombines TRBV19 with TRBJ1-4; 7 nucleotides agree with TRBD1. The CDR3 runs 15 residues. The ends lost 8 bases at V and 5 bases at J; junction bases unmatched: 11. Germline loops: CDR1 LNHDA, CDR2 SQIVND (reference sequence).

The chain recombines TRBV5-6 with TRBJ2-7, with 7 bases fitting TRBD1. V lost 4 bases to trimming and J lost 5 bases; unmatched junction nucleotides: 3. The CDR3 consists of 12 residues. The V gene's germline CDR1 is SGHDT and CDR2 YYEEEE. CDR3 DNA sequence: TGTGCCAGCAGCGCAGGGACAGACGAGCAGTACTTC. This gives the protein CASSAGTDEQYF.

CDR3 sequence: CASSLSNPTTEAFF. Here the CDR3 DNA reads TGTGCCAGCAGCCTTTCTAACCCCACCACTGAAGCTTTCTTT. The chain links TRBV11-2 to TRBJ1-1, with no clear D. Germline loops: CDR1 SGHAT, CDR2 FQNNGV. V was clipped by 5 bases and J by 4 bases, with 14 bases between them. This CDR3 region has 14 residues. The variable domain in full, completed from reference TRBV11-2 and TRBJ1-1, reads EAGVAQSPRYKIIEKRQSVAFWCNPISGHATLYWYQQILGQGPKLLIQFQNNGVVDDSQLPKDRFSAERLKGVDSTLKIQPAKLEDSAVYLCASSLSNPTTEAFFGQGTRLTVV.

This chain links TRBV6-1 with TRBJ2-7; possible D gene TRBD1, 6 bases. The CDR3 sequence is 15 residues long. V dropped 4 bases and J dropped 0 bases, with 13 bases sitting between them. Germline V gene data show CDR1 as MNHNS and CDR2 as SASEGT. CDR3 loop: CASSVLWGPSYEQYF. CDR3 in DNA: TGTGCCAGCAGTGTCCTCTGGGGGCCCTCCTACGAGCAGTACTTC.

This chain uses TRBV18 with TRBJ2-5; D might be TRBD2 (5 bases). The V end lost 4 bases, the J end lost 0 bases, and 6 bases lay between the germline ends. This CDR3 comprises 13 residues. In germline, CDR1 is KGHSH, CDR2 LQKENI. CDR3 in DNA: TGTGCCAGCTCACTGGGAGACCAAGAGACCCAGTACTTC. It translates to CASSLGDQETQYF.

V is TRBV28 and J is TRBJ2-4; D might be TRBD2 (5 bases). The germline V gene encodes CDR1 MDHEN and CDR2 SYDVKM. V was clipped by 8 bases and J by 6 bases, with 14 bases between them. The CDR3 contains 13 residues. This chain's CDR3 is CASGETLRNIQYF. The DNA of the CDR3 is TGTGCCAGCGGGGAGACTCTCAGAAACATTCAGTACTTC.

The J gene is TRBJ2-1, the V gene TRBV2; 13 bases align to TRBD2. The CDR3 has 14 amino acids. Germline CDR1 SNHLY, CDR2 FYNNEI. V shed 8 bases, J shed 7 bases, and the junction held 5 bases outside the gene matches. The CDR3 sequence is CASGAGLAGNEQFF. In DNA form, the CDR3 reads TGTGCCAGCGGCGCGGGACTAGCGGGGAATGAGCAGTTCTTC.

The rearrangement joins TRBV23-1 to TRBJ1-6; 7 nucleotides agree with TRBD1. TRBV23-1 is treated as an ORF (open reading frame) with a function not yet certain. CDR3 length: 15 amino acids. The V gene end was trimmed by 4 bases and the J gene end by 6 bases; junction bases not matched to a gene: 6. CDR3 bases: TGCGCCAGCAGTCCCCGACAGGGCGCTAATTCACCCCTCCACTTT. Protein product: CASSPRQGANSPLHF.

The chain employs TRBV19 and TRBJ1-1; TRBD1 might be the D (6 bases). Deletions cut 4 bases from V and 0 bases from J, with 6 bases between. This CDR3 is built from 13 residues. Per the germline V gene, CDR1 is LNHDA and CDR2 is SQIVND (reference sequence). CDR3 amino acids: CASSTGVNTEAFF. The CDR3 coding sequence is TGTGCCAGTAGTACAGGGGTGAACACTGAAGCTTTCTTT.

V gene TRBV10-3 combines with J gene TRBJ2-7, with 8 positions matching TRBD2. The CDR3 runs to 15 residues. The germline V gene has CDR1 ENHRY and CDR2 SYGVKD. Trimming took 6 bases from V and 0 from J; bases not matched to a gene: 7. The DNA of the CDR3 is TGTGCCATCAGCCCAGGGAGCGGGGGCTCCTACGAGCAGTACTTC. Translation gives CAISPGSGGSYEQYF.

The chain combines TRBV18 with TRBJ2-3, with D uncertain. Germline loops: CDR1 KGHSH, CDR2 LQKENI. Between the trimmed V and J ends, which lost 6 bases and 1 base, there was a span of 14 bases. The CDR3 is 15 residues long. This CDR3 reads CASSHSRPGTDTQYF. For the CDR3, the DNA is TGTGCCAGCTCCCACAGCAGGCCGGGCACAGATACGCAGTATTTT. Full variable domain (rest looked up from reference TRBV18 and TRBJ2-3): NAGVMQNPRHLVRRRGQEARLRCSPMKGHSHVYWYRQLPEEGLKFMVYLQKENIIDESGMPKERFSAEFPKEGPSILRIQQVVRGDSAAYFCASSHSRPGTDTQYFGPGTRLTVL.

J is TRBJ2-1 and V is TRBV23-1; 10 positions agree with TRBD2. TRBV23-1 is annotated as an ORF whose role is uncertain. J was trimmed by 6 bases and V by 0 bases; bases with no gene match: 14. This CDR3 comprises 19 residues. The CDR3 here is CASSQSLSPLAGVVNEQFF. The CDR3 nucleotides are TGCGCCAGCAGTCAATCGTTGTCTCCGCTAGCGGGAGTAGTCAATGAGCAGTTCTTC.

This rearrangement joins TRBV5-1 to TRBJ1-1; D is possibly TRBD1 (6 bases). The ends were cut back, 5 bases at V and 0 bases at J, with 14 bases in the middle. The CDR3 covers 15 residues. CDR1 SGHRS and CDR2 YFSETQ come from the germline V gene. CDR3 residues: CASSMAGAMNTEAFF. CDR3 DNA sequence: TGCGCCAGCAGTATGGCGGGGGCGATGAACACTGAAGCTTTCTTT.

This rearrangement joins TRBV5-1 to TRBJ2-2; 7 nucleotides agree with TRBD1. The CDR3 totals 14 residues. The J segment lost 8 bases and the V segment lost 0 bases, leaving 4 bases of the junction unmatched. Germline values: CDR1 SGHRS, CDR2 YFSETQ. The CDR3, as DNA: TGCGCCAGCAGCTTGGACAGGGGAAAGGGGGAGCTGTTTTTT. Residues: CASSLDRGKGELFF.

The CDR3 DNA sequence: TGCGCCAGCACCAAAGAGGACAGTTCCTATGGCTACACCTTC. Protein: CASTKEDSSYGYTF. The rearrangement joins TRBV5-1 to TRBJ1-2; D perhaps matches TRBD1 (6 bases). In germline, CDR1 is SGHRS, CDR2 YFSETQ. Trimming cost V 6 bases and J 4 bases, with 16 bases left between them. The CDR3 contains 14 residues.